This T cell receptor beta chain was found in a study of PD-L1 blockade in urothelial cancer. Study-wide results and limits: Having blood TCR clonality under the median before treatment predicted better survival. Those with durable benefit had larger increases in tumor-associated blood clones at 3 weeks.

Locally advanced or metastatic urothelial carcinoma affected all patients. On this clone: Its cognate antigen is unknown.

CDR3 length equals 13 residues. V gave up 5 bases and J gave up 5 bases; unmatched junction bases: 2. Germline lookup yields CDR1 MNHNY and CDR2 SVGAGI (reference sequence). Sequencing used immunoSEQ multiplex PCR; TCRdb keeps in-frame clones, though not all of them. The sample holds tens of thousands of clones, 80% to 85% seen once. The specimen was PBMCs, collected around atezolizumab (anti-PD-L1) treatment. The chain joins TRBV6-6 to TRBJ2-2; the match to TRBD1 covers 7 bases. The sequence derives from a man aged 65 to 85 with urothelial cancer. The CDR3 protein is CASSMTGTGELFF. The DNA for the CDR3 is TGTGCCAGCAGTATGACAGGGACCGGGGAGCTGTTTTTT.